This T cell receptor beta chain was recorded in a study of blood T cell repertoires in COVID-19 (dated by TCRdb to about 2020). Describing the broader study: Collaborator samples came from the United States, Italy and Spain and covered acute and convalescent phases of COVID-19. Subjects who had been exposed to COVID-19, were actively infected with it, or had recovered from it provided the deeply sampled blood TCRbeta repertoires that made up the dataset. The repertoires were released in a freely available public database meant as a resource for research on the immune response to SARS-CoV-2. The material from the prospective study consisted of cDNA or gDNA derived from T cells, B-cell-depleted T cells, or PBMCs. Samples came from the ongoing ImmuneRACE study (first 160 participants) plus 1,254 subjects from 6 global collaborators. The sample metadata nearly always contained a de-identified subject ID, COVID-19 status, age in years and sex. HLA class I and class II types, where available, came from metadata supplied by the sample provider rather than from assay-based typing.

Comments on this clone: Its binding antigen is unknown. Qualities for individual bases were not recorded, and no much larger clone is one base off.

Overall study results and their limits: The quantity of clinical and demographic metadata differed by source and by participant and was supplied without curation.

CDR1 and CDR2 are read off the germline V gene (reference sequence) as MNHEY and SMNVEV. The CDR3 runs 14 residues from the cysteine to the phenylalanine. The retained sequence is limited to the CDR3, 42 bases, with the frame set at the first base. V is trimmed back by 5 bases and J by 2 bases, and the junction contains 4 bases that no gene match accounts for. One collaborating source in Seattle enrolled patients while the patients were actively infected and followed the patients over time throughout the course of disease. Whole blood was collected in K2EDTA tubes by collaborating institutions according to the institutions' own protocols. For TCRbeta analysis, collaborators shipped samples in one of three forms: frozen whole blood, isolated PBMCs, or DNA extracted from either of those sample types. TCRbeta CDR3 regions were amplified from genomic DNA by means of the immunoSEQ Assay, a bias-controlled multiplex PCR. In the original analysis: The number of nucleated cells in each sample was estimated from the amplification of reference gene primers within the assay. To quantify the absolute abundance of each unique TCRbeta CDR3 rearrangement, sequence reads were collapsed and filtered. For each sample, productive Simpson clonality was calculated as the square root of Simpson's diversity index across productive rearrangements. TCRdb limited this immuneACCESS table to in-frame rearrangements with V and J called. A share of clones is missing; checked studies link under half to unresolved V genes, and the rest is unexplained. That table gives V, J and clone size, and the DNA gave D and trimming. The sample includes approximately 350,000 clones, with roughly 90% observed a single time. The leading ten clones occupy less than 3.5% of the sample.

Sequenced sample: peripheral blood. The sequence was collected from a young woman with COVID-19, enrolled during active disease. The rearranged chain carries TRBV27 and TRBJ1-2, with 8 bases aligning to TRBD1. The CDR3 is CASSRTGLNYGYTF. The DNA sequence is TGTGCCAGCAGTAGGACAGGGCTAAACTATGGCTACACCTTC.